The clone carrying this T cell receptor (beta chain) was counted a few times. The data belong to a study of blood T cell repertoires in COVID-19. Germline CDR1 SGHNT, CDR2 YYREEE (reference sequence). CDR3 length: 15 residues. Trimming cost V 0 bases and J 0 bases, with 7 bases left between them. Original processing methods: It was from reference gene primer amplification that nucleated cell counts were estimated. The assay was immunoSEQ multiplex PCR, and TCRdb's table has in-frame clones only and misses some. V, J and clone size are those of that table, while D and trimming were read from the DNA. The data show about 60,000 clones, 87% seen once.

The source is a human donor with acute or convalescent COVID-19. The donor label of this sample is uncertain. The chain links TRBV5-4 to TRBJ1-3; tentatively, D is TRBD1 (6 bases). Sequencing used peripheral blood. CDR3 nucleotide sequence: TGTGCCAGCAGCTTGGCAGGGGTCTCTGGAAACACCATATATTTT. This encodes CASSLAGVSGNTIYF.